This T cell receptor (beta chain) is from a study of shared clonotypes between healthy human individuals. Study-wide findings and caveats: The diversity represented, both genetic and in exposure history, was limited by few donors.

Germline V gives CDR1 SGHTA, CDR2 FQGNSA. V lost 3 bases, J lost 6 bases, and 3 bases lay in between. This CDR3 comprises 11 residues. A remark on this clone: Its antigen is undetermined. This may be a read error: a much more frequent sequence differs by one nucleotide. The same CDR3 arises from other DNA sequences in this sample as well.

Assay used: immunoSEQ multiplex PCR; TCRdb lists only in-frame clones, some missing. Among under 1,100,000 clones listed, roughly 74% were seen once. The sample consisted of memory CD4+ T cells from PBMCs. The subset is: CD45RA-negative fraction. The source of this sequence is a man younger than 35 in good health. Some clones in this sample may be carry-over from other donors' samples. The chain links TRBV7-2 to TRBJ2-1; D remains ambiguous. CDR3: CASSLLNEQFF. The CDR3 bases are TGTGCCAGCAGCTTGCTCAATGAGCAGTTCTTC. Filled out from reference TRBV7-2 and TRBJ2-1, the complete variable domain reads GAGVSQSPSNKVTEKGKDVELRCDPISGHTALYWYRQSLGQGLEFLIYFQGNSAPDKSGLPSDRFSAERTGGSVSTLTIQRTQQEDSAVYLCASSLLNEQFFGPGTRLTVL.